The sample holds many counts of the clone carrying this T cell receptor beta chain. These data are taken from a study of T cells in Graves' hyperthyroidism and ophthalmopathy. The CDR3 regions of TCR beta were amplified from RNA transcripts. An initial round of RT-PCR targeting the TCR CDR3 relied on the HTBI primer set. TCRdb reprocessed the multiplex PCR reads via MiXCR and lists one record per CDR3 protein. This sample has over 300,000 distinct CDR3 sequences, with around 14% found just once. This CDR3 region has 15 residues. Germline V CDR1 and CDR2: GTSNPN, SVGIG (reference sequence). With 0 bases removed from V and 5 bases from J, the gap between germline ends came to 16 bases.

The TCR comes from a woman aged 60-75 years with Graves' hyperthyroidism. V is TRBV30 and J is TRBJ1-2; TRBD1 might be the D (5 bases). Sample: blood. The CDR3: CAWSVDPRAGYGYTF. CDR3 bases: TGTGCCTGGAGTGTTGATCCCAGGGCTGGGTATGGCTACACCTTC.